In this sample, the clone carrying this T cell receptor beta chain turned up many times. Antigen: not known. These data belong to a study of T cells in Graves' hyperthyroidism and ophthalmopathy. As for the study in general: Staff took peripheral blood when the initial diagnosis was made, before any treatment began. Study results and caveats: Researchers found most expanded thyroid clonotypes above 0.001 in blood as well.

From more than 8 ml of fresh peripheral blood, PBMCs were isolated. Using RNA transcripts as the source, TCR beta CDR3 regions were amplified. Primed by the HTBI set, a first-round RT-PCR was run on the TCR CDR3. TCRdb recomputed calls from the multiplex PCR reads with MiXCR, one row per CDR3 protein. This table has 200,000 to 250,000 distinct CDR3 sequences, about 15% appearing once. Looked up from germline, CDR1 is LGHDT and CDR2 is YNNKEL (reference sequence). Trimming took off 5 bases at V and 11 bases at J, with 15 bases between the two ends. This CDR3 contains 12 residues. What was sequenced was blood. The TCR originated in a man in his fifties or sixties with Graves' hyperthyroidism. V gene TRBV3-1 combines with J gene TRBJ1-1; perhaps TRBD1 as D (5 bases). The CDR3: CASSNAGEGAFF. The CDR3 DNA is TGTGCCAGCAGCAACGCTGGAGAGGGGGCTTTCTTT.